These 21 T cell receptor beta chains were all obtained from the same sample, sequenced in a study of T-cell reconstitution after alpha-beta-depleted transplantation in children. A TCRbeta library incorporating unique molecular identifiers was prepared. From the PCR reads, TCRdb called clonotypes with MiXCR, one entry per CDR3 protein. The repertoire includes more than 450,000 distinct CDR3 sequences, about 17% of them detected once, and about 3.1% sits in the top ten. The sample in question was PBMCs from the stem cell graft donor, obtained from the stem cell graft. The source of these receptors is a human donor who donated a stem cell graft to a child with acute lymphoblastic leukemia.

Only a few counts were recorded for this clonotype. The chain has TRBV6-2 or TRBV6-3 and TRBJ2-2; D is undetermined. This CDR3 is 11 amino acids long. The germline V gene encodes CDR1 MNHEY and CDR2 SVGEGT. V was trimmed by 8 bases and J by 6 bases, leaving 7 bases between them. CDR3 DNA sequence: TGTGCCAGCTCGACGGCCGGGGAGCTGTTTTTT. Its translation is CASSTAGELFF.

This clonotype was detected only a few times. The rearrangement uses TRBV5-6 and TRBJ2-1, with a tentative D call TRBD1 (5 bases). V was shortened by 0 bases and J by 2 bases, with 18 bases between the two germline ends. Looked up from germline, CDR1 is SGHDT and CDR2 is YYEEEE. CDR3 length: 18 amino acids. CDR3 residues: CASSLVGGQSFPYNEQFF. CDR3 bases: TGTGCCAGCAGCTTGGTGGGTGGACAAAGCTTCCCCTACAATGAGCAGTTCTTC.

The chain has TRBV19 and TRBJ1-1; D perhaps matches TRBD1 (6 bases). This CDR3 region has 12 residues. Germline assignment: CDR1 LNHDA and CDR2 SQIVND (reference sequence). The V and J ends lost 3 bases and 11 bases respectively, with 13 bases between them. CDR3 residues: CASSIGLRGAFF. CDR3 coding DNA: TGTGCCAGTAGTATCGGTCTGAGGGGGGCTTTCTTT.

The rearrangement links TRBV13 to TRBJ2-2; D unclear. V was trimmed by 5 bases and J by 2 bases, leaving 18 bases between them. Germline V gene data show CDR1 as PRHDT and CDR2 as FYEKMQ (reference sequence). The CDR3 extends over 17 amino acids. The CDR3 bases are TGTGCCAGCAGCCCACGGCAAGGGTTCGGAAACACCGGGGAGCTGTTTTTT. Its protein product is CASSPRQGFGNTGELFF.

With respect to this clonotype: One end of the junction fails to match germline, which may point to a read error. The CDR3 is CASSVVTSTGALFF. In DNA, the CDR3 is TGTGCCAGCAGCGTAGTCACGTCTACCGGGGCGCTGTTTTTT. The chain carries TRBV9 and TRBJ2-2, with D tentatively TRBD1 or TRBD2 (5 bases each). Germline V CDR1 and CDR2: SGDLS, YYNGEE. The CDR3 covers 14 residues. Combining the CDR3 with reference TRBV9 and TRBJ2-2 gives the whole variable domain DSGVTQTPKHLITATGQRVTLRCSPRSGDLSVYWYQQSLDQGLQFLIQYYNGEERAKGNILERFSAQQFPDLHSELNLSSLELGDSALYFCASSVVTSTGALFFGEGSRLTVL.

V and J are TRBV20-1 and TRBJ1-2; tentatively, D is TRBD1 (6 bases). The CDR3 has 15 residues. Trimming pared 3 bases from V and 4 bases from J, leaving 18 bases between. Germline loops: CDR1 DFQATT, CDR2 SNEGSKA (reference sequence). The CDR3 here is CSARGLGALLYGYTF. The CDR3 bases are TGCAGTGCTAGGGGATTGGGGGCCCTCCTCTATGGCTACACCTTC.

This clonotype was seen only a few times. V gene TRBV4-2 combines with J gene TRBJ2-7; D not resolved. V shed 4 bases and J shed 5 bases, with 18 bases lying between them. The CDR3 length is 15 residues. CDR1 is LGHNA and CDR2 is YNFKEQ in the germline V gene. CDR3 DNA: TGTGCCAGCAGCCCGAGAACTACACGGATCGACGAGCAGTACTTC. Translating it yields CASSPRTTRIDEQYF.

The genes are TRBV6-9 and TRBJ2-3, with 9 nucleotides matching TRBD2. CDR1 and CDR2 from the germline V gene are MNHGY and SVAAGI. This CDR3 comprises 16 residues. The CDR3 loop is CAASYPGGREADTQYF. As DNA, the CDR3 is TGTGCGGCCAGTTATCCTGGCGGGAGGGAGGCAGATACGCAGTATTTT.

This clonotype was found a few times. The rearrangement uses TRBV19 and TRBJ2-1; TRBD2 is a possible D gene (5 bases). The germline V gene has CDR1 LNHDA and CDR2 SQIVND (reference sequence). The CDR3 is 13 residues long. With 7 bases removed from V and 10 bases from J, the gap between germline ends came to 17 bases. The CDR3 region has the DNA TGTGCCAGTACCGAAACCATCAGAGGGGAGCAGTTCTTC. Translating gives CASTETIRGEQFF.

A few counts support this clonotype. The genes are TRBV7-8 and TRBJ1-1; no firm D call. V lost 6 bases, J lost 0 bases, and 14 bases lay in between. CDR3 length equals 15 residues. CDR1 is SGHVS and CDR2 is FQNEAQ in the germline V gene. CDR3 in DNA: TGTGCCAGCAGAGCTCAGAGGACGGTGAACACTGAAGCTTTCTTT. Its translation is CASRAQRTVNTEAFF. The full variable domain, rest sourced from reference TRBV7-8 and TRBJ1-1, is GAGVSQSPRYKVAKRGQDVALRCDPISGHVSLFWYQQALGQGPEFLTYFQNEAQLDKSGLPSDRFFAERPEGSVSTLKIQRTQQEDSAVYLCASRAQRTVNTEAFFGQGTRLTVV.

This clonotype was detected ten times or more. The chain uses TRBV29-1 and TRBJ2-2, with TRBD2 as a possible D gene (6 bases). CDR1 and CDR2 from the germline V gene are SQVTM and ANQGSEA. The CDR3 has 15 amino acids. V lost 4 bases and J 4 bases, leaving 16 bases between the germline ends. The CDR3 region has the DNA TGCAGCGTTGTGGCGGTCACAGCGGGCACCGGGGAGCTGTTTTTT. Translation gives CSVVAVTAGTGELFF.

The chain employs TRBV6-2 or TRBV6-3 and TRBJ2-2, with 8 bases lining up with TRBD2. The CDR3 contains 14 residues. Germline assignment: CDR1 MNHEY and CDR2 SVGEGT. Trimming took 3 bases from V and 6 from J; bases not matched to a gene: 3. The CDR3 reads CASSYAGGSGELFF. For the CDR3, the DNA is TGTGCCAGCAGTTATGCGGGGGGTTCCGGGGAGCTGTTTTTT.

The gene calls are TRBV5-1 and TRBJ2-2; D is perhaps TRBD2 (6 bases). CDR1 SGHRS and CDR2 YFSETQ come from the germline V gene. There are 17 residues in the CDR3. Trimming pared 2 bases from V and 5 bases from J, leaving 19 bases between. The CDR3 nucleotides are TGCGCCAGCAGCTTTTCCCTAGGGCCGGGACTGACCGGGGAGCTGTTTTTT. The encoded protein is CASSFSLGPGLTGELFF.

This clonotype has only a few counts. The V gene is TRBV3-1, the J gene TRBJ2-1; D is uncertain. CDR1 is LGHDT, CDR2 YNNKEL, per germline (reference sequence). Trimming left V 4 bases short and J 9 bases short, with 7 bases between. The CDR3 loop spans 11 amino acids. CDR3 region: CASSLQSEQFF. CDR3 nucleotide sequence: TGTGCCAGCAGCCTTCAGAGTGAGCAGTTCTTC.

This clonotype was seen repeatedly, ten times or more. This sequence joins TRBV3-1 and TRBJ2-1; D is perhaps TRBD2 (6 bases). CDR1 and CDR2 (germline): LGHDT, YNNKEL (reference sequence). The V gene lost 1 base and the J gene lost 4 bases, with 8 bases spanning the gap. The CDR3 spans 14 residues. CDR3 coding DNA: TGTGCCAGCAGCCAAGCCGGGAGTTACAATGAGCAGTTCTTC. Amino acid sequence: CASSQAGSYNEQFF.

This clonotype was found a few times. The rearrangement uses TRBV5-6 and TRBJ2-3, with 11 bases that match TRBD2. Germline lookup yields CDR1 SGHDT and CDR2 YYEEEE. This CDR3 has 19 residues. Trimming removed 0 bases from V and 1 base from J; junction bases left unmatched: 10. The CDR3 spells CASSLGSGRAGVGTDTQYF. The CDR3 coding sequence is TGTGCCAGCAGCTTGGGTAGCGGGAGGGCCGGAGTTGGCACAGATACGCAGTATTTT.

This chain links TRBV9 with TRBJ2-3; no clear D gene. The CDR3 spans 15 residues. CDR1 and CDR2 (germline): SGDLS, YYNGEE. Deletions cut 0 bases from V and 6 bases from J, with 14 bases between. In nucleotides, the CDR3 is TGTGCCAGCAGCGTAGTTTGGATTGGCGTTGATACGCAGTATTTT. Its translation: CASSVVWIGVDTQYF. The variable domain in full, completed from reference TRBV9 and TRBJ2-3, reads DSGVTQTPKHLITATGQRVTLRCSPRSGDLSVYWYQQSLDQGLQFLIQYYNGEERAKGNILERFSAQQFPDLHSELNLSSLELGDSALYFCASSVVWIGVDTQYFGPGTRLTVL.

The rearrangement uses TRBV25-1 and TRBJ2-6, with a possible D match to TRBD1 (5 bases). This CDR3 is built from 14 residues. Trimming pared 3 bases from V and 2 bases from J, leaving 5 bases between. The germline V gene encodes CDR1 MGHDK and CDR2 SYGVNS. CDR3 loop: CASSEGPGANVLTF. DNA of the CDR3: TGTGCCAGCAGTGAGGGGCCTGGGGCCAACGTCCTGACTTTC.

On this clonotype: Germline and junction disagree at one end, which may indicate a read error. The chain couples TRBV12-3 or TRBV12-4 to TRBJ1-1; D is undetermined. CDR3 length: 14 amino acids. The CDR3 reads CASSFWEGGTDAFF. CDR3 bases: TGTGCCAGCAGTTTCTGGGAGGGAGGCACTGACGCTTTCTTT.

The CDR3 protein is CASSTRGDSEAFF. CDR3 sequence (DNA): TGTGCCAGCAGTACTAGGGGGGACAGCGAAGCTTTCTTT. This chain uses TRBV12-3 or TRBV12-4 with TRBJ1-1; 7 nucleotides match TRBD1. With V trimmed by 5 bases and J by 8 bases, 8 bases remained unmatched. The CDR3 has 13 amino acids.

The V and J genes are TRBV7-9 and TRBJ2-5, with 11 positions matching TRBD2. V shed 5 bases and J 3 bases; nucleotides not matched to a gene: 5. Germline V gene lookup returns CDR1 SEHNR and CDR2 FQNEAQ (reference sequence). The CDR3 loop spans 15 amino acids. CDR3 sequence reads: CASSPTSGREETQYF. As DNA, the CDR3 is TGTGCCAGCAGCCCTACTAGCGGGAGAGAAGAGACCCAGTACTTC.